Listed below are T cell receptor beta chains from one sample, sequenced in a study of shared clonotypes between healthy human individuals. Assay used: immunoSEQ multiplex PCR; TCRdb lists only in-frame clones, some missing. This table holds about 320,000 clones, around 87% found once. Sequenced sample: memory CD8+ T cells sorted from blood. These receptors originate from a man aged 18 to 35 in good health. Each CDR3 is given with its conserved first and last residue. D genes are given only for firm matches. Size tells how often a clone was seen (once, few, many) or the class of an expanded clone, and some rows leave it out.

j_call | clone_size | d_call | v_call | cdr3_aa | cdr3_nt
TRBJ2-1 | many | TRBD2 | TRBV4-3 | CASSPLRASGRGNEQFF | TGCGCCAGCAGCCCCCTTAGGGCGAGCGGGAGGGGAAATGAGCAGTTCTTC
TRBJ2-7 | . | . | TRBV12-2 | CASRLKDSLPTYEQYF | TGTGCAAGTCGCTTAAAGGACAGCCTTCCCACCTACGAGCAGTACTTC
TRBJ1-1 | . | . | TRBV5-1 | CASSLDGANTEAFF | TGCGCCAGCAGCTTGGACGGGGCGAACACTGAAGCTTTCTTT
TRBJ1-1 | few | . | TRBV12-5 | CASAIRSEAFF | TGTGCTAGTGCCATCCGGTCTGAAGCTTTCTTT
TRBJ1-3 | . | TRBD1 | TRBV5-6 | CASSHYDGQGYSGNTIYF | TGTGCCAGCAGCCATTATGACGGACAGGGGTACTCTGGAAACACCATATATTTT
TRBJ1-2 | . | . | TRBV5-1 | CASSLASGYGYTF | TGCGCCAGCAGCTTGGCCAGCGGGTATGGCTACACCTTC
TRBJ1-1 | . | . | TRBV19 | CASSMGGMNTEAFF | TGTGCCAGTAGTATGGGGGGCATGAACACTGAAGCTTTCTTT
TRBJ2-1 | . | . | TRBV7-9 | CASRWASEQFF | TGTGCCAGCAGGTGGGCGTCCGAGCAGTTCTTC
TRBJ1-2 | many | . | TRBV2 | CASSDYGYTF | TGTGCCAGCAGTGACTATGGCTACACCTTC
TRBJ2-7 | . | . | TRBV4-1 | CASSQGAVLYEQYF | TGCGCCAGCAGCCAAGGCGCGGTGCTCTACGAGCAGTACTTC
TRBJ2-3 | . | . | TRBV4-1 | CASSQDPPGTSTDTQYF | TGCGCCAGCAGCCAAGACCCTCCGGGAACTAGCACAGATACGCAGTATTTT
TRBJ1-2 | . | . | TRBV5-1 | CASSMLPNYGYTF | TGCGCCAGCAGCATGCTTCCTAACTATGGCTACACCTTC
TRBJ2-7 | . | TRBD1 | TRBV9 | CASSVGQEPLSYEQYF | TGTGCCAGCAGCGTTGGACAGGAACCCCTCTCCTACGAGCAGTACTTC
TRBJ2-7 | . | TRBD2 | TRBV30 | CAWSAMTSGSLYEQYF | TGTGCCTGGAGTGCCATGACTAGCGGGAGTCTCTACGAGCAGTACTTC
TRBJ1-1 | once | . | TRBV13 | CASSSQSTEAFF | TGTGCCAGCAGCTCTCAAAGCACTGAAGCTTTCTTT